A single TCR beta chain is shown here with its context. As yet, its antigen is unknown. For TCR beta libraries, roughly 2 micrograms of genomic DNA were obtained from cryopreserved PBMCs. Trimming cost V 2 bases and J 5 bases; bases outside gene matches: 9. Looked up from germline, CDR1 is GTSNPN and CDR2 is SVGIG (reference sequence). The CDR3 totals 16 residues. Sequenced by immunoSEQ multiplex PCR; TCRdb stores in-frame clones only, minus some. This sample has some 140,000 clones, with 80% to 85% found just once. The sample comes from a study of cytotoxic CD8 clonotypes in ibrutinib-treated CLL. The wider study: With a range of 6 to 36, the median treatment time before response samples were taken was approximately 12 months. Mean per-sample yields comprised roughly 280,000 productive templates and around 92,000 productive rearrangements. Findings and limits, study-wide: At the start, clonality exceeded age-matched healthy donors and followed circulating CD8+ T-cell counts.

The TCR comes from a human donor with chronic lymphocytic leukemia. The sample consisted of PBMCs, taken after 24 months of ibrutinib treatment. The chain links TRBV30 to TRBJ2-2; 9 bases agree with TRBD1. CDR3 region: CAWSTSQGAWTGELFF. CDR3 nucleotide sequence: TGTGCCTGGAGTACATCACAGGGGGCATGGACCGGGGAGCTGTTTTTT.